The T cell receptor beta chain under discussion was sequenced for a study of T cells after yellow fever vaccination. TCRdb re-called the 5' RACE reads with MiXCR, one entry per CDR3 protein. The data show a few hundred thousand distinct CDR3 sequences, roughly 5% seen once. Per germline, CDR1 ENHRY and CDR2 SYGVKD. The CDR3 sequence is 11 residues long. V was cut by 6 bases and J by 8 bases, with 7 bases left in between. This receptor was taken from a man aged 18 to 35 who received the YFV17D yellow fever vaccine. The sequenced sample was CD4+ T cells sorted from PBMCs, obtained on the day of the yellow fever booster vaccination. This sequence joins TRBV10-3 and TRBJ2-2; D is undetermined. The CDR3: CAISPGGELFF. The CDR3 nucleotides are TGTGCCATCAGCCCCGGAGGGGAGCTGTTTTTT.